This T cell receptor beta chain was retrieved from a study of blood T cell repertoires in COVID-19. About the study: Whether acute or convalescent, the COVID-19 samples came from the United States, Italy and Spain. In each case, the material was cDNA or gDNA derived from T cells, B-cell-depleted T cells, or PBMCs.

The CDR3 has 16 residues. Per the germline V gene, CDR1 is PRHDT and CDR2 is FYEKMQ (reference sequence). Trimming removed 3 bases at V and 0 bases at J, with 15 bases between. Generated by immunoSEQ multiplex PCR, the TCRdb table keeps only in-frame clones and is missing some. The profile shows 20,000 to 30,000 clones, more than 75% of them singletons. The origin of this receptor is a human donor with active COVID-19. The donor label of this sample is uncertain. The chain combines TRBV13 with TRBJ2-7, with D perhaps TRBD1 (5 bases). Specimen: peripheral blood. This CDR3 is CASSFGGHPDSYEQYF. The CDR3, as DNA: TGTGCCAGCAGCTTCGGTGGACACCCAGACTCCTACGAGCAGTACTTC.